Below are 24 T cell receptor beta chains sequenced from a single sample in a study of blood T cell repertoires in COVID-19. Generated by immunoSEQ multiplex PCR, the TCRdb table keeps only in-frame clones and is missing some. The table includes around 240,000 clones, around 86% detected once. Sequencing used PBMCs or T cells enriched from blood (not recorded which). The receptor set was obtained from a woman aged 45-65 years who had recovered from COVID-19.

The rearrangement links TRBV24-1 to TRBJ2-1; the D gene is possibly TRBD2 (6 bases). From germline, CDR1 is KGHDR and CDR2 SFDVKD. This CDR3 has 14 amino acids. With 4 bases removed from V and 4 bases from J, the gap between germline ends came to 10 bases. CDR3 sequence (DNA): TGTGCCACCAGTGACCCGGGACTGTACAATGAGCAGTTCTTC. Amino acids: CATSDPGLYNEQFF.

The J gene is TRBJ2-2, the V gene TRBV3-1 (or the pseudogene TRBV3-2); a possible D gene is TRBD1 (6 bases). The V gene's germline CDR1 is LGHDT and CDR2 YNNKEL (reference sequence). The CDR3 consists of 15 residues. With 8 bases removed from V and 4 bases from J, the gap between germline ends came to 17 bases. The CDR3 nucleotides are TGTGCCAGCGGGGGCCACTCGCACAGCACCGGGGAGCTGTTTTTT. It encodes CASGGHSHSTGELFF.

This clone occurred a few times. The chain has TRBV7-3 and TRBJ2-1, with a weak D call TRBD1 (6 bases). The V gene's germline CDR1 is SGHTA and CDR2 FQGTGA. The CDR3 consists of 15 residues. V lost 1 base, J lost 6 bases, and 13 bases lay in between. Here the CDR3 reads CASSLIGGLGNEQFF. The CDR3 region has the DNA TGTGCCAGCAGCTTAATTGGGGGCTTGGGCAATGAGCAGTTCTTC.

The CDR3 sequence is CAWRRVQGGNSPLHF. CDR3 in DNA: TGTGCCTGGAGACGTGTCCAGGGGGGTAATTCACCCCTCCACTTT. This sequence joins TRBV30 and TRBJ1-6, with 7 bases lining up with TRBD1. There are 15 residues in the CDR3. Germline CDR1 is GTSNPN and CDR2 is SVGIG (reference sequence). V dropped 3 bases and J dropped 6; count of bases not matched to a gene: 8.

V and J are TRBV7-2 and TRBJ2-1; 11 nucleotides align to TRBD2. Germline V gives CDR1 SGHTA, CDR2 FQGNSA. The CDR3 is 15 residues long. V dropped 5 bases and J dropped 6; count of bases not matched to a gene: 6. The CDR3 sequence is CASSPSGRIANEQFF. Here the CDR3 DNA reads TGTGCCAGCAGCCCTAGCGGGAGGATCGCCAATGAGCAGTTCTTC.

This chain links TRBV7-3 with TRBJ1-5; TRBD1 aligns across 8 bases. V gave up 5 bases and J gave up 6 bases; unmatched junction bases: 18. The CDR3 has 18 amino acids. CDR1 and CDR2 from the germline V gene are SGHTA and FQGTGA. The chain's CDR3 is CASSLYAHSTGGCQPQHF. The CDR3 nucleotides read TGTGCCAGCAGCCTCTACGCCCATTCTACAGGGGGGTGTCAGCCCCAGCATTTT.

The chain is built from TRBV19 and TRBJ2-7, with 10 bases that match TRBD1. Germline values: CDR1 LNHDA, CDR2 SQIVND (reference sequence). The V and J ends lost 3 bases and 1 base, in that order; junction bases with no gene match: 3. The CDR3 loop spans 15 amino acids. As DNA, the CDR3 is TGTGCCAGTAGTATCCGGGACAGGGGTTCCTACGAGCAGTACTTC. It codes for CASSIRDRGSYEQYF.

CDR3 protein: CAWSGGQGGLQYF. In DNA form, the CDR3 reads TGTGCCTGGAGTGGAGGACAGGGGGGTTTGCAGTACTTC. The V gene is TRBV30, the J gene TRBJ2-7; 10 bases are a match to TRBD1. J lost 9 bases, V lost 1 base, and 6 bases had no gene match. The CDR3 totals 13 residues. Germline V gives CDR1 GTSNPN, CDR2 SVGIG (reference sequence).

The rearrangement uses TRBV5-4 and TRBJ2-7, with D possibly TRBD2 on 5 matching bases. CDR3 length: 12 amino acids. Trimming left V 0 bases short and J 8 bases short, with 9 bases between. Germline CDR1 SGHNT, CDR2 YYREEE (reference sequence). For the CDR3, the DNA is TGTGCCAGCAGCTTGGATACGGGGAAGCAGTACTTC. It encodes CASSLDTGKQYF.

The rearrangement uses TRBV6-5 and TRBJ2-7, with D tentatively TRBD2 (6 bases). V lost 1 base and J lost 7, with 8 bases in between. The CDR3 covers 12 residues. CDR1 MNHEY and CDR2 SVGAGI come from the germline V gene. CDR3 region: CASSYFGGEQYF. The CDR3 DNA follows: TGTGCCAGCAGTTACTTTGGGGGGGAGCAGTACTTC.

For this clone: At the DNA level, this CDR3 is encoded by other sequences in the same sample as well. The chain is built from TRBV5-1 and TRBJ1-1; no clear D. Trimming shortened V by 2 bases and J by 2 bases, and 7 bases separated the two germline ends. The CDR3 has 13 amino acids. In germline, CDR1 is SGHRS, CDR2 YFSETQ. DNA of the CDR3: TGCGCCAGCAGCTTTGCAGGCAACACTGAAGCTTTCTTT. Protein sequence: CASSFAGNTEAFF.

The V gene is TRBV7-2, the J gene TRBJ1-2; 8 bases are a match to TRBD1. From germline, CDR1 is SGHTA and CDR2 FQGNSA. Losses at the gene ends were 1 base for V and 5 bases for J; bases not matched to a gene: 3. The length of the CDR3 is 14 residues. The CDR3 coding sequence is TGTGCCAGCAGCTTAGTTGACAGGGGATATGGCTACACCTTC. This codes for CASSLVDRGYGYTF.

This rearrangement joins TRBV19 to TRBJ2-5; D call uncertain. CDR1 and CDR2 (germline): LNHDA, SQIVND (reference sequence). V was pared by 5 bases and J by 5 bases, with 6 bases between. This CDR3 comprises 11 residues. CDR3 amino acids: CASSLYETQYF. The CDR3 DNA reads TGTGCCAGTAGTCTTTATGAGACCCAGTACTTC.

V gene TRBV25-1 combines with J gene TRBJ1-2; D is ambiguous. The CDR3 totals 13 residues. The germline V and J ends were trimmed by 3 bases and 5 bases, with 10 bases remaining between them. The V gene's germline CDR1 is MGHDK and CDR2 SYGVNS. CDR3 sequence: CASSEPPSYGYTF. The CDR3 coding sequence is TGTGCCAGCAGTGAGCCCCCCAGTTATGGCTACACCTTC.

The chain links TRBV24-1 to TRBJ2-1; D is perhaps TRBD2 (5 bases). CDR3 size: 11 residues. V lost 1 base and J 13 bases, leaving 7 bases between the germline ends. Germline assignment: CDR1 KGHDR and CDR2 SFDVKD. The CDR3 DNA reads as TGTGCCACCAGTGATTTCGGGATACAGTTCTTC. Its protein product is CATSDFGIQFF.

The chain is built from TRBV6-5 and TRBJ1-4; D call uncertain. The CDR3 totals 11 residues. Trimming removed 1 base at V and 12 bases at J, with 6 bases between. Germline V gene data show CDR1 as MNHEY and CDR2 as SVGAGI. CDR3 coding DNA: TGTGCCAGCAGTTACTTGGGCGAACTGTTTTTT. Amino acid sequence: CASSYLGELFF.

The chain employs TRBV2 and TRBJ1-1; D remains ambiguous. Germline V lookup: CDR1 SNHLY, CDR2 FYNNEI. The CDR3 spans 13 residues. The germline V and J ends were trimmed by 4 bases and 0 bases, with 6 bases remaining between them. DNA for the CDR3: TGTGCCAGCAGTGTTTGGCTGAACACTGAAGCTTTCTTT. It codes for CASSVWLNTEAFF.

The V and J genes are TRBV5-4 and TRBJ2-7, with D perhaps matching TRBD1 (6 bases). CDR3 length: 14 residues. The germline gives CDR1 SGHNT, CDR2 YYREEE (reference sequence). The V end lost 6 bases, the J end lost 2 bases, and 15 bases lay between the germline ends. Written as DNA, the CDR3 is TGTGCCAGCACTTTAGGGGGTCGGGCCTACGAGCAGTACTTC. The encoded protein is CASTLGGRAYEQYF.

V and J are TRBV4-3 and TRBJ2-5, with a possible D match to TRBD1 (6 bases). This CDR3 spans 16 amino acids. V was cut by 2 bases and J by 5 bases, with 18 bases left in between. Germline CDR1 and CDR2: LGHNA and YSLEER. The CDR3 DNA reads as TGCGCCAGCAGCCAATCGACAGGCCCCCTCTGGGAGACCCAGTACTTC. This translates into CASSQSTGPLWETQYF.

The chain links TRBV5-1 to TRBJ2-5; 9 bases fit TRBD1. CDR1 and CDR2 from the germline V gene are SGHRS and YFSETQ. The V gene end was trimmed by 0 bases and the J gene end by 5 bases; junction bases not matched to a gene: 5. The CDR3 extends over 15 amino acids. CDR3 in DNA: TGCGCCAGCAGCTTGGTGGGACAGGGCTCGGAGACCCAGTACTTC. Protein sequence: CASSLVGQGSETQYF.

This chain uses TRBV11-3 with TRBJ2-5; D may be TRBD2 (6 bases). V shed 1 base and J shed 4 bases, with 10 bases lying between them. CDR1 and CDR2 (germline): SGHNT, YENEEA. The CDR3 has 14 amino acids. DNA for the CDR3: TGTGCCAGCAGCTTAGGTGCGGGATTAGAGACCCAGTACTTC. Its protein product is CASSLGAGLETQYF.

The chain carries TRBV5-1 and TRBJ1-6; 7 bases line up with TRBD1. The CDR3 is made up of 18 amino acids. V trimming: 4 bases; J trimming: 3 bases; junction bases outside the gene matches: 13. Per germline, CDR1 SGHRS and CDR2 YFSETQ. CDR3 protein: CASSLMPSGTVYNSPLHF. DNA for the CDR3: TGCGCCAGCAGCCTAATGCCCTCCGGGACAGTCTATAATTCACCCCTCCACTTT.

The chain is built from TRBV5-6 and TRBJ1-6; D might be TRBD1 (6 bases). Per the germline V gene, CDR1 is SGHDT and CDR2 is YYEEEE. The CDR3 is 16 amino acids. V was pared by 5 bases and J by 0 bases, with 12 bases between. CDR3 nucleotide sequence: TGTGCCAGCAGTCAAGACAGGAGCTCCTATAATTCACCCCTCCACTTT. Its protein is CASSQDRSSYNSPLHF.

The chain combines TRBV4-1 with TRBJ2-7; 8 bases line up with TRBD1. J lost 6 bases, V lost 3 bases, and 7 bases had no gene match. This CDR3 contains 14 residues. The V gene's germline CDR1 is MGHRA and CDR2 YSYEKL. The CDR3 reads CASSHVGQDREQYF. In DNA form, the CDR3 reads TGCGCCAGCAGCCATGTGGGACAGGATCGCGAGCAGTACTTC.